One and the same sample provided the 18 T cell receptor beta chains below, sequenced in a study of sequential checkpoint blockade in melanoma (dated by TCRdb to the late 2010s). Library preparation was by the immunoSEQ multiplex PCR assay. TCRdb's version of the immuneACCESS table is confined to in-frame rearrangements and falls short of the full clone set. An unresolved V gene accounts for under half of the shortfall where checked; the remainder is of unknown origin. The sample records more than 9,500 clones, roughly 24% of which are singletons. Of the sample, approximately 19% falls within the top ten clones. Interpreted using the paper, the treatment or condition label stands for: randomized to nivolumab then ipilimumab (arm A) or the reverse (arm B). The specimen comprised tumor tissue (inferred from file names), sampled from a patient given nivolumab and ipilimumab in sequence. The receptors come from a human donor with melanoma.

The rearrangement links TRBV19 to TRBJ2-1; either TRBD1 or TRBD2 may fit D (6 bases each). This CDR3 comprises 14 residues. The ends were cut back, 5 bases at V and 9 bases at J, with 17 bases in the middle. The germline CDR1 and CDR2 sequences are LNHDA and SQIVND (reference sequence). The CDR3 sequence: CASSDGGYPGEQFF. The CDR3 coding sequence is TGTGCCAGTAGTGACGGGGGCTACCCAGGTGAGCAGTTCTTC. Based on the CDR3 plus reference TRBV19 and TRBJ2-1, the full variable domain is DGGITQSPKYLFRKEGQNVTLSCEQNLNHDAMYWYRQDPGQGLRLIYYSQIVNDFQKGDIAEGYSVSREKKESFPLTVTSAQKNPTAFYLCASSDGGYPGEQFFGPGTRLTVL.

This clone was seen many times. The chain is built from TRBV6-8 and TRBJ1-3, with a tentative D call TRBD1 (5 bases). Per the germline V gene, CDR1 is MNHGY and CDR2 is SAAAGT. The CDR3 has 17 residues. V was shortened by 6 bases and J by 4 bases, with 22 bases between the two germline ends. The CDR3 DNA reads as TGTGCCAGCAGCCTTGGGCAGGGTGGTGGAAGAGGAAACACCATATATTTT. Amino acid sequence: CASSLGQGGGRGNTIYF.

DNA of the CDR3: TGTGCCAGTATCCAACTAGCCAAAAACATTCAGTACTTC. This codes for CASIQLAKNIQYF. This chain links TRBV19 with TRBJ2-4, with D unresolved. Germline-derived CDR1 and CDR2 are LNHDA and SQIVND (reference sequence). The CDR3 covers 13 residues. V shed 7 bases and J shed 0 bases, with 7 bases lying between them.

This clone was found many times. The chain is built from TRBV7-7 and TRBJ2-1, with TRBD1 matching 7 bases. CDR1 is SSHAT and CDR2 is FNYEAQ in the germline V gene (reference sequence). The CDR3 length is 15 residues. Losses at the gene ends were 3 bases for V and 4 bases for J; bases not matched to a gene: 6. DNA for the CDR3: TGTGCCAGCAGCTTGCGACAGGGTGGGTACAATGAGCAGTTCTTC. It specifies CASSLRQGGYNEQFF.

The table lists this clone with a few counts. The CDR3: CASTMTRGPDTQYF. CDR3 nucleotide sequence: TGTGCCAGCACCATGACGCGGGGGCCAGATACGCAGTATTTT. V and J are TRBV2 and TRBJ2-3; a possible D gene is TRBD2 (7 bases). This CDR3 has 14 residues. From germline, CDR1 is SNHLY and CDR2 FYNNEI. Trimming took 7 bases from V and 4 from J, leaving 15 bases between them.

The rearrangement uses TRBV9 and TRBJ1-2; D uncertain. Trimming stripped 0 bases from V and 1 base from J, with 7 bases between. The germline V gene has CDR1 SGDLS and CDR2 YYNGEE. The CDR3 extends over 14 amino acids. CDR3 DNA: TGTGCCAGCAGCGTAGATCCGGATAACTATGGCTACACCTTC. Translated, it gives CASSVDPDNYGYTF.

The rearrangement uses TRBV15 and TRBJ1-2; D call uncertain. The CDR3 is 17 amino acids. Trimming took 0 bases from V and 0 from J, leaving 14 bases between them. Germline loops: CDR1 LNHNV, CDR2 YYDKDF (reference sequence). The CDR3 DNA follows: TGTGCCACCAGCAGAGATCCGGGCAGGAGCACTAACTATGGCTACACCTTC. Translation gives CATSRDPGRSTNYGYTF.

This clone was seen at least ten times. This chain joins TRBV6-8 and TRBJ2-7; 10 nucleotides agree with TRBD1. Germline CDR1 and CDR2: MNHGY and SAAAGT. The CDR3 consists of 13 residues. Unmatched junction bases numbered 6, after V lost 7 bases and J lost 6 bases. CDR3: CASTRTGGREQYF. The CDR3 nucleotides read TGTGCCAGCACTAGGACAGGGGGACGCGAGCAGTACTTC.

By frequency in the sample, this clone is medium-sized. The rearrangement uses TRBV11-3 and TRBJ1-3; D is unclear. Germline values: CDR1 SGHNT, CDR2 YENEEA. V was clipped by 3 bases and J by 0 bases, with 15 bases between them. CDR3 length equals 17 residues. The CDR3 bases are TGTGCCAGCAGCTTGGAGCCTGGTCTGATCTCTGGAAACACCATATATTTT. Amino acid sequence: CASSLEPGLISGNTIYF. The whole variable domain, remainder taken from reference TRBV11-3 and TRBJ1-3, is EAGVVQSPRYKIIEKKQPVAFWCNPISGHNTLYWYLQNLGQGPELLIRYENEEAVDDSQLPKDRFSAERLKGVDSTLKIQPAELGDSAVYLCASSLEPGLISGNTIYFGEGSWLTVV.

This chain uses TRBV19 with TRBJ2-3; 10 nucleotides align to TRBD2. This CDR3 is 15 amino acids long. Germline lookup yields CDR1 LNHDA and CDR2 SQIVND (reference sequence). V trimming: 3 bases; J trimming: 2 bases; junction bases outside the gene matches: 2. The CDR3 sequence: CASSILAGDTDTQYF. CDR3 nucleotide sequence: TGTGCCAGTAGTATTCTAGCGGGGGACACAGATACGCAGTATTTT.

A few counts support this clone. The chain recombines TRBV6-8 with TRBJ2-7; 8 nucleotides line up with TRBD1. The CDR3 extends over 14 amino acids. V lost 2 bases, J lost 3 bases, and 3 bases stayed unmatched. The germline V gene has CDR1 MNHGY and CDR2 SAAAGT. The CDR3: CASSYQGQGYEQYF. The CDR3 region has the DNA TGTGCCAGCAGTTACCAAGGACAGGGCTACGAGCAGTACTTC.

The rearrangement links TRBV11-3 to TRBJ2-1, with 8 bases fitting TRBD2. The germline V gene encodes CDR1 SGHNT and CDR2 YENEEA. The V and J ends lost 5 bases and 6 bases, in that order; junction bases with no gene match: 9. The CDR3 consists of 15 residues. CDR3 sequence (DNA): TGTGCCAGCAGCCCCCCCGGGGGGGGCCCCAATGAGCAGTTCTTC. Protein: CASSPPGGGPNEQFF.

This clone was observed at least ten times. The rearrangement joins TRBV9 to TRBJ1-2; 9 bases fit TRBD1. The V gene's germline CDR1 is SGDLS and CDR2 YYNGEE. V gave up 5 bases and J gave up 8 bases; unmatched junction bases: 7. The CDR3 has 13 residues. Here the CDR3 reads CASRQTGGRGYTF. The CDR3 coding sequence is TGTGCCAGCAGGCAGACAGGGGGTCGCGGCTACACCTTC.

Ten or more counts support this clone. The CDR3 DNA reads TGTGCCAGCAGTTGGGGGAGCACTGAAGCTTTCTTT. This encodes CASSWGSTEAFF. The chain combines TRBV6-8 with TRBJ1-1; D possibly corresponds to TRBD1 (5 bases). Trimming removed 4 bases at V and 4 bases at J, with 7 bases between. Germline V gene lookup returns CDR1 MNHGY and CDR2 SAAAGT. The CDR3 totals 12 residues.

The chain employs TRBV19 and TRBJ2-7; TRBD1 is a possible D gene (6 bases). CDR1 LNHDA and CDR2 SQIVND come from the germline V gene (reference sequence). The CDR3 is made up of 17 amino acids. V dropped 5 bases and J dropped 1 base, with 21 bases sitting between them. Written as DNA, the CDR3 is TGTGCCAGTAGTGCGATCCCCCAGGGGCTCGCTTCCTACGAGCAGTACTTC. This codes for CASSAIPQGLASYEQYF.

This clone is termed medium-sized. V usage is TRBV11-3 and J usage is TRBJ2-7; 8 nucleotides align to TRBD2. Germline assignment: CDR1 SGHNT and CDR2 YENEEA. The CDR3 runs 16 residues. Unmatched junction bases numbered 7, after V lost 3 bases and J lost 0 bases. The CDR3 bases are TGTGCCAGCAGCTTTGCGGGGGGCCGACCCTCCTACGAGCAGTACTTC. It specifies CASSFAGGRPSYEQYF. The complete variable domain, with remaining parts taken from reference TRBV11-3 and TRBJ2-7, reads EAGVVQSPRYKIIEKKQPVAFWCNPISGHNTLYWYLQNLGQGPELLIRYENEEAVDDSQLPKDRFSAERLKGVDSTLKIQPAELGDSAVYLCASSFAGGRPSYEQYFGPGTRLTVT.

This clone has a handful of counts. The chain combines TRBV6-8 with TRBJ2-4; 15 bases map to TRBD2. Trimming at V came to 5 bases and at J to 6 bases, leaving 8 bases not matched to a gene. There are 17 residues in the CDR3. In germline, CDR1 is MNHGY, CDR2 SAAAGT. The CDR3 here is CASSVRGLAGGRNIQYF. The CDR3 region has the DNA TGTGCCAGCAGTGTCCGCGGACTAGCGGGGGGGAGAAACATTCAGTACTTC.

This chain joins TRBV7-6 and TRBJ2-7; 9 bases are a match to TRBD1. CDR1 SGHVS and CDR2 FNYEAQ come from the germline V gene. The ends lost 1 base at V and 3 bases at J; junction bases unmatched: 7. The CDR3 has 16 residues. CDR3 DNA: TGTGCCAGCAGCTTAGGTAAGGGACAGGGAGGCTACGAGCAGTACTTC. Amino acids: CASSLGKGQGGYEQYF.